This T cell receptor beta chain was found in a study of T cell responses to AZD1222 COVID-19 vaccine. Pooled samples include second doses given at about 4 or 12 weeks. Only in-frame clones appear in the TCRdb table, and some are missing; sequencing was by immunoSEQ multiplex PCR. The data show 150,000 to 200,000 clones, around 90% seen once. The CDR3 extends over 14 amino acids. The V gene's germline CDR1 is WSHSY and CDR2 SAAADI. Trimming removed 6 bases from V and 0 bases from J, with 9 bases in between. This clone was observed once. This TCR was sampled from an adult who received the AZD1222 COVID-19 vaccine. The V call is TRBV10-2, the J call TRBJ1-3; weak D call: TRBD1 (6 bases). The material was peripheral blood, obtained 28 days after the second AZD1222 dose. The CDR3 here is CASRGADSGNTIYF. The CDR3 bases are TGCGCCAGCAGGGGGGCAGACTCTGGAAACACCATATATTTT.